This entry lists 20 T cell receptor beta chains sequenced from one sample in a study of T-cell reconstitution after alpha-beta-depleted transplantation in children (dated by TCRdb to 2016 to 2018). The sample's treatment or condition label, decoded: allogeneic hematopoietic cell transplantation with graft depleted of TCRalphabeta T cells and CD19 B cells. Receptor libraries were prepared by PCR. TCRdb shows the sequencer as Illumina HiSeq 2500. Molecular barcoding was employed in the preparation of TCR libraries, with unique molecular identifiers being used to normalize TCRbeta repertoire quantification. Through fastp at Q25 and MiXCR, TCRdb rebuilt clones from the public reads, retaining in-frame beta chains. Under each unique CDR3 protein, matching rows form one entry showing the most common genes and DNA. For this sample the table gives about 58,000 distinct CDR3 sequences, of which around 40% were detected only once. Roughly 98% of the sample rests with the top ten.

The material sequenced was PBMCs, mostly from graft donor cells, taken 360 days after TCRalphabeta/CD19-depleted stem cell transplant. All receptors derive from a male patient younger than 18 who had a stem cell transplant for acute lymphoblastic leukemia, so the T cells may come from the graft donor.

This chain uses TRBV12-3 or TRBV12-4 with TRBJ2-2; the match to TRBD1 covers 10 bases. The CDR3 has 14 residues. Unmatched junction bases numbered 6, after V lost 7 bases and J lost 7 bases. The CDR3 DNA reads TGTGCCAGCATTCGACAGGGGGCTGGCGGGGAGCTGTTTTTT. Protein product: CASIRQGAGGELFF.

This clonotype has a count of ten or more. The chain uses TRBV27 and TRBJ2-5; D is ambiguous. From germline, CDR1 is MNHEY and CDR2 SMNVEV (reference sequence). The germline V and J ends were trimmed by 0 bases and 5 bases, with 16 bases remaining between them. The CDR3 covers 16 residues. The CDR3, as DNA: TGTGCCAGCAGTTTATCAGGCAGACCCTACCTTGAGACCCAGTACTTC. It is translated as CASSLSGRPYLETQYF.

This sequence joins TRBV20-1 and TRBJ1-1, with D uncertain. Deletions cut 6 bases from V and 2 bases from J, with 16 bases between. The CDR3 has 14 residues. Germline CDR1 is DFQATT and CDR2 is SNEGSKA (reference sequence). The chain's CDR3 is CSAPSGGLNTEAFF. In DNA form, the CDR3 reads TGCAGTGCCCCCTCCGGAGGGTTAAACACTGAAGCTTTCTTT.

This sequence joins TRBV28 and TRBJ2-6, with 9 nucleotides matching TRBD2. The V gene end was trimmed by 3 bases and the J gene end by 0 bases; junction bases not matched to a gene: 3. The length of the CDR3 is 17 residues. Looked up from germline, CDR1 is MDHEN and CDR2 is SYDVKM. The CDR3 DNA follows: TGTGCCAGCAGTTTCGCGGGAGGGTCCTCTGGGGCCAACGTCCTGACTTTC. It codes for CASSFAGGSSGANVLTF.

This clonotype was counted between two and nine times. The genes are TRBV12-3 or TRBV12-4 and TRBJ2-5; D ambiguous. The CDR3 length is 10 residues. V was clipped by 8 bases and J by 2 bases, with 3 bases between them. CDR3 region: CASGQETQYF. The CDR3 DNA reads TGTGCCAGCGGGCAAGAGACCCAGTACTTC.

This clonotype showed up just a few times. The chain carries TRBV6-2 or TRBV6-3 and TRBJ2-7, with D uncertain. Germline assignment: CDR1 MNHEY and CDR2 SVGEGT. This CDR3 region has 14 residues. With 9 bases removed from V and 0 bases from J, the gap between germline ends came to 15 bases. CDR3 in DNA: TGTGCCAGTTTTGACCAACTAAGCTCCTACGAGCAGTACTTC. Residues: CASFDQLSSYEQYF.

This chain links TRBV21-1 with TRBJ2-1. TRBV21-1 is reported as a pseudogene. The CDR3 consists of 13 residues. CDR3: CASSKGRHNEQFF. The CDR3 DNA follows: TGTGCCAGCAGCAAAGGCCGCCACAATGAGCAGTTCTTC.

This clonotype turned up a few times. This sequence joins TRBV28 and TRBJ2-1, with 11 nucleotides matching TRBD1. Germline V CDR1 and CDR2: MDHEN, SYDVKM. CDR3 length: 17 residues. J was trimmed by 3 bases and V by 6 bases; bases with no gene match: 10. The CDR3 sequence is CASRSLGTGGFYNEQFF. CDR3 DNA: TGTGCCAGCAGGTCTCTCGGGACAGGGGGGTTCTACAATGAGCAGTTCTTC.

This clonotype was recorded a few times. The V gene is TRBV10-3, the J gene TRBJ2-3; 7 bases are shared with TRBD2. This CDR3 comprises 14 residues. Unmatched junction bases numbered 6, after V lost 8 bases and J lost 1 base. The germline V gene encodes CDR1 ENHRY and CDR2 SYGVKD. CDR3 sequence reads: CAISASGGTDTQYF. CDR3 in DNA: TGTGCCATCTCGGCTAGCGGAGGCACAGATACGCAGTATTTT.

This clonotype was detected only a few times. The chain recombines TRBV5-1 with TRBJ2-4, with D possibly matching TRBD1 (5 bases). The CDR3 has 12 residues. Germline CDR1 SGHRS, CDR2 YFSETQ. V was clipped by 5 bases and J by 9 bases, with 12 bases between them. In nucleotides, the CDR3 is TGCGCCAGCAGTTTTCAGGGTAGCATTCAGTACTTC. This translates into CASSFQGSIQYF.

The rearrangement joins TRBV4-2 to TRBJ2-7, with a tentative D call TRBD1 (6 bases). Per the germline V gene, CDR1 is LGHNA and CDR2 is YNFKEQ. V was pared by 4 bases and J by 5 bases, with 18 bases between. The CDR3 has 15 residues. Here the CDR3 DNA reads TGTGCCAGCAGCCTGGGGTTGGGGGCCGTCCACGAGCAGTACTTC. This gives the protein CASSLGLGAVHEQYF.

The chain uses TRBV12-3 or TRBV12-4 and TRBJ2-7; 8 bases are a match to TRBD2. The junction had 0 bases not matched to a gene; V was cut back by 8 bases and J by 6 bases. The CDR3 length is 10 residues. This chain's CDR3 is CASAGGEQYF. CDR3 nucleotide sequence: TGTGCCAGCGCGGGGGGCGAGCAGTACTTC.

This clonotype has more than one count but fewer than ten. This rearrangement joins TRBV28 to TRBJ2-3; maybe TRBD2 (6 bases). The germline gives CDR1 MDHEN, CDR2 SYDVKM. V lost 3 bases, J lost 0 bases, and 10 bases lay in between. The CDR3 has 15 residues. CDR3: CASSFLGTSTDTQYF. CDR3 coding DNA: TGTGCCAGCAGTTTCCTAGGGACTAGCACAGATACGCAGTATTTT.

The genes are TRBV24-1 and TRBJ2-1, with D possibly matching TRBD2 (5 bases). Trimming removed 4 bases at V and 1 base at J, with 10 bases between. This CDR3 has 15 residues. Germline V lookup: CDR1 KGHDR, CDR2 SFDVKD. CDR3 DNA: TGTGCCACCAGTGAAACTAGTCGGTCCTACAATGAGCAGTTCTTC. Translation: CATSETSRSYNEQFF.

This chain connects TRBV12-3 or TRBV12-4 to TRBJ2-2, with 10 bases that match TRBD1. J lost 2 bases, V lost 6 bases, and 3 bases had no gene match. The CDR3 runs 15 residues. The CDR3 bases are TGTGCCAGCAGCTGGGACAGGGGCAACACCGGGGAGCTGTTTTTT. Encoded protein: CASSWDRGNTGELFF.

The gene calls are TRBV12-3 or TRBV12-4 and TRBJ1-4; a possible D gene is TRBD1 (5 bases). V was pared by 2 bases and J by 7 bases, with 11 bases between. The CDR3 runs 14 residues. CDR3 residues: CASSLIGGGEKLFF. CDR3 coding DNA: TGTGCCAGCAGTTTAATCGGGGGGGGTGAAAAACTGTTTTTT.

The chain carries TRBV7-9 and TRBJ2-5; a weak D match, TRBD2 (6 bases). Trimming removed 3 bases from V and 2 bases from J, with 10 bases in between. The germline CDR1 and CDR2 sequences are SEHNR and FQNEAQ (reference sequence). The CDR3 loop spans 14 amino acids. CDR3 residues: CASSLEGLQETQYF. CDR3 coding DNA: TGTGCCAGCAGCTTGGAGGGGCTTCAAGAGACCCAGTACTTC.

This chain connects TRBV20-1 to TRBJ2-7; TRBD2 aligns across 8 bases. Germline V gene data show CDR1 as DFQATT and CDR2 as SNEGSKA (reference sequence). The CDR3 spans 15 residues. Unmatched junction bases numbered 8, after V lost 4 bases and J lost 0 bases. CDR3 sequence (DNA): TGCAGTGCTAAATTACTAGCGGTACACTCCTACGAGCAGTACTTC. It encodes CSAKLLAVHSYEQYF.

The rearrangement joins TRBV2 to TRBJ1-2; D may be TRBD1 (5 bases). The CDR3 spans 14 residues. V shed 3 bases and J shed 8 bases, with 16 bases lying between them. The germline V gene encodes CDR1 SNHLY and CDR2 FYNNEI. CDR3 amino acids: CASSEGRELGGYTF. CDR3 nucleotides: TGTGCCAGCAGTGAGGGGCGGGAACTCGGGGGCTACACCTTC.

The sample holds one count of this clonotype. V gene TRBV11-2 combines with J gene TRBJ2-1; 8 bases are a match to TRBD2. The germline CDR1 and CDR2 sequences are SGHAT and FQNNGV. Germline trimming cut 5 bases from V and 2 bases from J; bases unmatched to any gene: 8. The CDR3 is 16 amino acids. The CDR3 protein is CASSPGGGGTYNEQFF. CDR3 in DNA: TGTGCCAGCAGCCCAGGAGGCGGGGGGACCTACAATGAGCAGTTCTTC.